The 11 T cell receptor beta chains presented below share a single source sample, sequenced in a study of cytomegalovirus exposure and HLA in healthy donors. PCR employed 60 Vbeta and 13 Jbeta primers. Here immunoSEQ multiplex PCR was the method, and the copy in TCRdb shows in-frame clones only, minus some. This repertoire shows around 150,000 clones, just under 80% found once; its top ten account for roughly 1.2%. The sample comprised PBMCs. These receptors came from a woman between 45 and 65 years old in good health and CMV-seronegative.

This clone was recorded a few times. The chain has TRBV9 and TRBJ2-1, with 11 bases lining up with TRBD2. Germline CDR1 SGDLS, CDR2 YYNGEE. After removal of 5 bases from V and 4 bases from J, the junction contained 2 bases not matched to a gene. The CDR3 totals 14 residues. The CDR3 region is CASRGLAGYNEQFF. CDR3 DNA sequence: TGTGCCAGCAGAGGACTAGCGGGTTACAATGAGCAGTTCTTC.

This chain links TRBV6-5 with TRBJ2-2, with D possibly being TRBD1 (6 bases). The V gene's germline CDR1 is MNHEY and CDR2 SVGAGI. With 5 bases removed from V and 3 bases from J, the gap between germline ends came to 13 bases. This CDR3 has 15 residues. The CDR3 DNA is TGTGCCAGCAGTAGCCCGGGACAACACACCGGGGAGCTGTTTTTT. It codes for CASSSPGQHTGELFF.

The V call is TRBV28, the J call TRBJ2-7, with 8 bases identical to TRBD2. The J segment lost 4 bases and the V segment lost 5 bases, leaving 7 bases of the junction unmatched. In germline, CDR1 is MDHEN, CDR2 SYDVKM. The CDR3 consists of 14 residues. The CDR3 is CASSGLAVFYEQYF. The DNA of the CDR3 is TGTGCCAGCAGTGGACTAGCCGTGTTTTACGAGCAGTACTTC.

The chain employs TRBV30 and TRBJ2-5, with TRBD2 as a possible D gene (8 bases). The J call is uncertain, as TRBJ2-7 better fits the DNA end. Germline values: CDR1 GTSNPN, CDR2 SVGIG (reference sequence). This CDR3 region has 19 residues. The chain's CDR3 is CAWSIHRGTPSGREYEQYF. The DNA for the CDR3 is TGTGCCTGGAGTATTCACAGGGGAACCCCCAGCGGGAGAGAGTACGAGCAGTACTTC.

The chain is built from TRBV9 and TRBJ2-2; 9 bases line up with TRBD2. The CDR3 totals 16 residues. Looked up from germline, CDR1 is SGDLS and CDR2 is YYNGEE. Germline trimming cut 0 bases from V and 5 bases from J; bases unmatched to any gene: 5. This CDR3 reads CASSVDAAGGTGELFF. The CDR3, as DNA: TGTGCCAGCAGCGTAGATGCAGCGGGAGGAACCGGGGAGCTGTTTTTT.

This CDR3 is CASSQDGAGAGYGYTF. The CDR3 DNA reads as TGCGCCAGCAGCCAAGATGGGGCAGGGGCGGGCTATGGCTACACCTTC. V and J are TRBV4-3 and TRBJ1-2, with D possibly matching TRBD1 (6 bases). CDR3 size: 16 residues. Germline V CDR1 and CDR2: LGHNA, YSLEER. V was cut by 0 bases and J by 4 bases, with 15 bases left in between.

The chain joins TRBV11-2 to TRBJ2-3; 7 bases map to TRBD2. The CDR3 consists of 14 residues. Unmatched junction bases numbered 12, after V lost 5 bases and J lost 10 bases. From germline, CDR1 is SGHAT and CDR2 FQNNGV. As DNA, the CDR3 is TGTGCCAGCAGCGCTGTGGGGGGACTATTTGCGCAGTATTTT. Its protein product is CASSAVGGLFAQYF.

The rearrangement links TRBV19 to TRBJ2-7; tentative D call: TRBD1 (6 bases). This CDR3 has 15 amino acids. The germline V gene encodes CDR1 LNHDA and CDR2 SQIVND (reference sequence). V lost 1 base, J lost 2 bases, and 12 bases lay in between. The CDR3 protein is CASSIGLTGTYEQYF. CDR3 nucleotides: TGTGCCAGTAGTATAGGACTTACAGGGACCTACGAGCAGTACTTC.

The chain joins TRBV7-9 to TRBJ2-7, with D possibly TRBD1 on 6 matching bases. V was pared by 4 bases and J by 3 bases, with 13 bases between. Germline V gene sequence: CDR1 SEHNR, CDR2 FQNEAQ (reference sequence). There are 14 residues in the CDR3. The CDR3 nucleotides are TGTGCCAGCAGCTGGCGAGGACAGATCTACGAGCAGTACTTC. Translating gives CASSWRGQIYEQYF.

In its sample, this clone was seen once. The V and J genes are TRBV7-9 and TRBJ1-2, with a tentative D call TRBD1 (6 bases). The CDR3 covers 13 residues. V dropped 5 bases and J dropped 8 bases, with 15 bases sitting between them. The germline V gene has CDR1 SEHNR and CDR2 FQNEAQ (reference sequence). The CDR3 region has the DNA TGTGCCAGCAGCATACGGGGGGGCGACGGCTACACCTTC. This gives the protein CASSIRGGDGYTF. Based on the CDR3 plus reference TRBV7-9 and TRBJ1-2, the full variable domain is DTGVSQNPRHKITKRGQNVTFRCDPISEHNRLYWYRQTLGQGPEFLTYFQNEAQLEKSRLLSDRFSAERPKGSFSTLEIQRTEQGDSAMYLCASSIRGGDGYTFGSGTRLTVV.

This clone was recorded once. The J gene is TRBJ2-7, the V gene TRBV2; 9 bases are shared with TRBD2. The V gene's germline CDR1 is SNHLY and CDR2 FYNNEI. The J segment lost 2 bases and the V segment lost 2 bases, leaving 4 bases of the junction unmatched. The CDR3 extends over 15 amino acids. The CDR3: CASSETTSGTYEQYF. In nucleotides, the CDR3 is TGTGCCAGCAGTGAAACGACTAGCGGAACCTACGAGCAGTACTTC.